The present entry profiles one T cell receptor (beta chain) with its context. V gave up 8 bases and J gave up 7 bases, with 15 bases separating them. The V gene's germline CDR1 is MNHEY and CDR2 SVGAGI. The CDR3 extends over 13 amino acids. Only in-frame clones appear in the TCRdb table, and some are missing; sequencing was by immunoSEQ multiplex PCR. The sample has some 170,000 clones, about 80% seen once. These data belong to a study of blood T cell repertoires in COVID-19. The clonotype originates from a woman between 65 and 79 years old with acute or convalescent COVID-19. The rearrangement uses TRBV6-5 and TRBJ2-1; possibly TRBD2 for D (6 bases). The sequencing sample was made of peripheral blood. CDR3 loop: CASAPGAGNEQFF. CDR3 DNA sequence: TGTGCCAGCGCCCCCGGGGCGGGAAATGAGCAGTTCTTC.